Sequencing of this T cell receptor (beta chain) was carried out in a study of cytomegalovirus exposure and HLA in healthy donors. Study results and limitations: Most of the CMV-associated TCR beta chains (in a later analysis) appeared to be HLA-restricted.

Primers included in the PCR were 60 Vbeta and 13 Jbeta primers. The data were produced by immunoSEQ multiplex PCR, yet TCRdb's version contains in-frame clones alone and is incomplete. This sample yields roughly 280,000 clones, of which more than 55% are seen a single time; under 3% belongs to the top ten. Worth noting for this clone: What it binds is not known.

Material: PBMCs. The TCR originated in a female donor in good health and CMV-seronegative.

CDR3 sequence: CASSFTSVAGGQETQYF. The DNA of the CDR3 is TGCGCCAGCAGCTTTACCTCCGTAGCGGGAGGGCAAGAGACCCAGTACTTC. The gene calls are TRBV5-1 and TRBJ2-5; 11 bases line up with TRBD2. Trimming at V came to 2 bases and at J to 2 bases, leaving 8 bases not matched to a gene. CDR1 is SGHRS and CDR2 is YFSETQ in the germline V gene. This CDR3 spans 17 amino acids.